Following are 2 T cell receptor beta chains from one sample sequenced in a study of shared clonotypes between healthy human individuals. This table comes from immunoSEQ multiplex PCR, and its TCRdb copy is limited to in-frame clones, with some not included. The table lists about 2.1 million clones, over 85% of them singletons. It was CD45RO-negative cells, positively selected for CCR7, that made up naive CD8 cells, with terminally differentiated effector memory CD45RA+ cells excluded. The sample comprised naive CD8+ T cells from PBMCs. These receptor sequences come from a man aged 18-30 years in good health. Some clones in this sample may be carry-over from other donors' samples.

The chain has TRBV13 and TRBJ2-3; 7 nucleotides line up with TRBD2. V shed 3 bases and J 4 bases; nucleotides not matched to a gene: 10. The CDR3 has 16 residues. Germline V lookup: CDR1 PRHDT, CDR2 FYEKMQ (reference sequence). CDR3 protein: CASSLVGGSFADTQYF. Here the CDR3 DNA reads TGTGCCAGCAGCTTGGTAGGCGGGAGTTTCGCAGATACGCAGTATTTT.

In its sample, this clone was seen once. V is TRBV27 and J is TRBJ2-1, with 10 bases fitting TRBD2. CDR1 and CDR2 (germline): MNHEY, SMNVEV (reference sequence). With V trimmed by 5 bases and J by 9 bases, 4 bases remained unmatched. This CDR3 has 13 residues. CDR3 sequence: CASSLTSGVEQFF. The CDR3 DNA sequence: TGTGCCAGCAGTCTTACTAGCGGGGTTGAGCAGTTCTTC.